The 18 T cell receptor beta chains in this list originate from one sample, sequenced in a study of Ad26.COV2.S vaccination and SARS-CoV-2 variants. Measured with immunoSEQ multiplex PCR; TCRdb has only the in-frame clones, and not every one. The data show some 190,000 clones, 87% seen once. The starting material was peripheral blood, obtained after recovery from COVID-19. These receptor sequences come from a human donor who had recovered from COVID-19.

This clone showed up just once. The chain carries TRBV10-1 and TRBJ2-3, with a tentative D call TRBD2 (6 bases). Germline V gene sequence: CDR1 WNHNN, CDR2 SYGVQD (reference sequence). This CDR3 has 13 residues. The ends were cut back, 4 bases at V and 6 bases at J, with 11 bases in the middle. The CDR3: CASSVGGTDTQYF. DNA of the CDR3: TGCGCCAGCAGTGTTGGGGGGACGGATACGCAGTATTTT.

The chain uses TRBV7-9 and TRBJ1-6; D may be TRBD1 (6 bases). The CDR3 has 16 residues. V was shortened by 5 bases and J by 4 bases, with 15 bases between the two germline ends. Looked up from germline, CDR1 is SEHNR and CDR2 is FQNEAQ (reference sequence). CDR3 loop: CASSPLTGAYNSPLHF. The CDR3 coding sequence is TGTGCCAGCAGCCCCTTGACAGGAGCTTATAATTCACCCCTCCACTTT.

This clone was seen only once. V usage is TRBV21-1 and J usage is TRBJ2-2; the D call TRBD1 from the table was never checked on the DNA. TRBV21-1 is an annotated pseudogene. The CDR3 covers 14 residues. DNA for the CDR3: TGTGCCAGCCCGGACAGGGTAAACACCGGGGAGCTGTTTTTT. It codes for CASPDRVNTGELFF.

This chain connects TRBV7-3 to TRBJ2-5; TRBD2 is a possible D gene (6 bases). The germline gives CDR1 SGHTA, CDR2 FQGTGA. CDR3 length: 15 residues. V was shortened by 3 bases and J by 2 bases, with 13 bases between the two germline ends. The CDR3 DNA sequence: TGTGCCAGCAGCTTGAGTAGCGGTCAACAAGAGACCCAGTACTTC. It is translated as CASSLSSGQQETQYF.

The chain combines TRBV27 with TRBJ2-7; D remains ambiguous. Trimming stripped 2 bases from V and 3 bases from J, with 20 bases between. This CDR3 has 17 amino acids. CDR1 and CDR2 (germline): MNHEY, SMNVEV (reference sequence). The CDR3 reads CASSLIGFGTALYEQYF. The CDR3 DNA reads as TGTGCCAGCAGTTTAATAGGGTTTGGCACGGCTCTCTACGAGCAGTACTTC.

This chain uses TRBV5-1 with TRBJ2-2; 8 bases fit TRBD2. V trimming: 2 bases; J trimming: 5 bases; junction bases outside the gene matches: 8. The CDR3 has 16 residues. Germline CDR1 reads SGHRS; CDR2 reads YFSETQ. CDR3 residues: CASSFALAGGTGELFF. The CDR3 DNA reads TGCGCCAGCAGCTTTGCGCTAGCGGGCGGGACCGGGGAGCTGTTTTTT.

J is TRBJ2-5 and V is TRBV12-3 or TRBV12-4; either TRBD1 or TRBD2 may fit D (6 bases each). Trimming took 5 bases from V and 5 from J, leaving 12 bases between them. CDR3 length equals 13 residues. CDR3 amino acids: CASSEGGRETQYF. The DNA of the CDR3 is TGTGCCAGCAGTGAAGGGGGGCGGGAGACCCAGTACTTC.

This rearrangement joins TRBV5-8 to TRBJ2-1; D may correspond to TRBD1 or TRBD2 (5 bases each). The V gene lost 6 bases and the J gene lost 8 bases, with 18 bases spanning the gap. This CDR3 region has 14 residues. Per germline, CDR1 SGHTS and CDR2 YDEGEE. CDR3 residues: CASNRERGWDEQFF. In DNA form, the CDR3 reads TGTGCCAGCAATCGAGAGAGGGGTTGGGATGAGCAGTTCTTC.

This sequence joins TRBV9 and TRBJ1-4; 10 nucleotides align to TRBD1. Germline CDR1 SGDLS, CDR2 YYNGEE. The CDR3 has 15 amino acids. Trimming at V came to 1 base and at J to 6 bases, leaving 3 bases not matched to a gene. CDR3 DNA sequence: TGTGCCAGCAGCGTATCCGGGACAGGGGATGAAAAACTGTTTTTT. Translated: CASSVSGTGDEKLFF.

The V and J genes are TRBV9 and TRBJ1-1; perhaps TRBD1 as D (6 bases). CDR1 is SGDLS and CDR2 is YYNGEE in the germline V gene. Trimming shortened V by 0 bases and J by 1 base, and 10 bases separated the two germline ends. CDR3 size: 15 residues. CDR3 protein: CASSVGGAENTEAFF. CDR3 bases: TGTGCCAGCAGCGTAGGGGGGGCGGAGAACACTGAAGCTTTCTTT. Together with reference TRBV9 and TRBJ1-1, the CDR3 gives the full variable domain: DSGVTQTPKHLITATGQRVTLRCSPRSGDLSVYWYQQSLDQGLQFLIQYYNGEERAKGNILERFSAQQFPDLHSELNLSSLELGDSALYFCASSVGGAENTEAFFGQGTRLTVV.

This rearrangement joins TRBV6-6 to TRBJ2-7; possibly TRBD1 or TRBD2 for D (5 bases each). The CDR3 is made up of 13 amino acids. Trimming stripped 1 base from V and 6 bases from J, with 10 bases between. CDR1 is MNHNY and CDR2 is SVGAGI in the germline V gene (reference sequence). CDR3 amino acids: CASSYCRGCEQYF. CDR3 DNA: TGTGCCAGCAGTTACTGCCGGGGCTGCGAGCAGTACTTC.

This CDR3 reads CASSQVPGSTDTQYF. CDR3 bases: TGCGCCAGCAGCCAAGTCCCAGGGAGCACAGATACGCAGTATTTT. The chain is built from TRBV4-1 and TRBJ2-3; maybe TRBD1 (5 bases). Trimming pared 1 base from V and 0 bases from J, leaving 8 bases between. The CDR3 spans 15 residues. Germline V gene data show CDR1 as MGHRA and CDR2 as YSYEKL.

The CDR3 protein is CASSGSSGNEQFF. CDR3 nucleotides: TGTGCCAGTAGCGGGAGCTCGGGGAATGAGCAGTTCTTC. V gene TRBV2 combines with J gene TRBJ2-1; 9 bases fit TRBD2. CDR1 is SNHLY, CDR2 FYNNEI, per germline. The CDR3 extends over 13 amino acids. Trimming removed 9 bases from V and 7 bases from J; junction bases left unmatched: 7.

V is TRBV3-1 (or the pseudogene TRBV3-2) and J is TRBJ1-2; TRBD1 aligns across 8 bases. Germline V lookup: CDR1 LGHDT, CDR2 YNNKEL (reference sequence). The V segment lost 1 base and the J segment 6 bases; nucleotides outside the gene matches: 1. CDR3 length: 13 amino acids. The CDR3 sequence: CASSQGTGNGYTF. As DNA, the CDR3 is TGTGCCAGCAGCCAAGGGACAGGGAATGGCTACACCTTC.

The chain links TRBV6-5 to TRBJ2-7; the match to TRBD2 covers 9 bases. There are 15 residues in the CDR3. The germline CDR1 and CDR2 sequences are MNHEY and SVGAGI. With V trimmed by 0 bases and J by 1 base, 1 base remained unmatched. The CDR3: CASSYSLAGSYEQYF. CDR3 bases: TGTGCCAGCAGTTACTCTCTAGCGGGGTCCTACGAGCAGTACTTC.

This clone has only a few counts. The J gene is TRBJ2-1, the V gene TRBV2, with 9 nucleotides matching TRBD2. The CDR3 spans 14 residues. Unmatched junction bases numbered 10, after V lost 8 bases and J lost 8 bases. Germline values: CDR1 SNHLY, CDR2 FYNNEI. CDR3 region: CASQKMTSGYEQFF. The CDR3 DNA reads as TGTGCCAGCCAAAAAATGACTAGCGGCTATGAGCAGTTCTTC.

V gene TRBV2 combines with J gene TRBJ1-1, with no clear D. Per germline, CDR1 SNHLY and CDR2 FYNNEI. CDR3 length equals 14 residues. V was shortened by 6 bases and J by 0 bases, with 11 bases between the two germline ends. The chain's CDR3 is CASSLSTLNTEAFF. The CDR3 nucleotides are TGTGCCAGCAGCCTTTCGACATTGAACACTGAAGCTTTCTTT.

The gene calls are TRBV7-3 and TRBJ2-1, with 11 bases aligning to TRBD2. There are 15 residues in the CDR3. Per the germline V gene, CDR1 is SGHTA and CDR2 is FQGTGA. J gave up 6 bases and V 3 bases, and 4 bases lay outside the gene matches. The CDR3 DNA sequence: TGTGCCAGCAGCTTCTCTAGCGGGGGGACCAATGAGCAGTTCTTC. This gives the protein CASSFSSGGTNEQFF.